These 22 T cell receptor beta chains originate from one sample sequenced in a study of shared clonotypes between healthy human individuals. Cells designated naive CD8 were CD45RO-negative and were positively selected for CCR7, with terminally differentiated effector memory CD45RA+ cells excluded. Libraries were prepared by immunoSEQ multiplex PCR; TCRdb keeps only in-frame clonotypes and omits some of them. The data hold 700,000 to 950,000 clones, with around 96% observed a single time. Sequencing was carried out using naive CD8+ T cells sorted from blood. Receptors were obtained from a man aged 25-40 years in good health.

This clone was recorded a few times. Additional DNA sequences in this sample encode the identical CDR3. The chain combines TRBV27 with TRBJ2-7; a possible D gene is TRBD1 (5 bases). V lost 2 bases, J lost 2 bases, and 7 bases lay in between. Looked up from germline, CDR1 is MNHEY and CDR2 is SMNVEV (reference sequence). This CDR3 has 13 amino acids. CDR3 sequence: CASSLGATYEQYF. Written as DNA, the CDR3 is TGTGCCAGCAGTTTAGGGGCAACCTACGAGCAGTACTTC.

The CDR3 DNA is TGTGCCAGCAGCTTGGGTCTAGCGGGAAGCACAGATACGCAGTATTTT. Its translation: CASSLGLAGSTDTQYF. The genes are TRBV7-3 and TRBJ2-3; 9 nucleotides agree with TRBD2. J was trimmed by 0 bases and V by 3 bases; bases with no gene match: 4. This CDR3 has 16 amino acids. CDR1 and CDR2 (germline): SGHTA, FQGTGA.

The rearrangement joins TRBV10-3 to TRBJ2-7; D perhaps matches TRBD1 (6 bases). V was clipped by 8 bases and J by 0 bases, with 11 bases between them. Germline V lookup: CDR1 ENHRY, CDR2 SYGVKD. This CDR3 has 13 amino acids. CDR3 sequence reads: CAIQADSSYEQYF. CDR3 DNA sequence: TGTGCCATCCAAGCGGACAGCTCCTACGAGCAGTACTTC.

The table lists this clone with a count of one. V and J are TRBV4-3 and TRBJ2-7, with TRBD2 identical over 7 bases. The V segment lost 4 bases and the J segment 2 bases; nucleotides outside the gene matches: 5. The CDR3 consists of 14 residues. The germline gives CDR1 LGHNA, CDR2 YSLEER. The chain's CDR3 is CASSLGLAAYEQYF. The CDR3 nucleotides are TGCGCCAGCAGCCTTGGGCTAGCGGCCTACGAGCAGTACTTC.

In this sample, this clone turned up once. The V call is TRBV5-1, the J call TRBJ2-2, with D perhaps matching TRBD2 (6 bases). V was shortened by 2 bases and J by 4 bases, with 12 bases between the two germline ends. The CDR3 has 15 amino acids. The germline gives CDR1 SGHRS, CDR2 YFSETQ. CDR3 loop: CASSFAGTSTGELFF. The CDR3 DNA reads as TGCGCCAGCAGCTTCGCGGGGACCTCCACCGGGGAGCTGTTTTTT.

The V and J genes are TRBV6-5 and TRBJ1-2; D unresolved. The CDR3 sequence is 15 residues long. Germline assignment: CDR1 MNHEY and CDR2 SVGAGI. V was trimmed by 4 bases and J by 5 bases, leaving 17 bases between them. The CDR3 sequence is CASSSAANWVYGYTF. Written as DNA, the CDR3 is TGTGCCAGCAGTTCCGCAGCCAACTGGGTATATGGCTACACCTTC.

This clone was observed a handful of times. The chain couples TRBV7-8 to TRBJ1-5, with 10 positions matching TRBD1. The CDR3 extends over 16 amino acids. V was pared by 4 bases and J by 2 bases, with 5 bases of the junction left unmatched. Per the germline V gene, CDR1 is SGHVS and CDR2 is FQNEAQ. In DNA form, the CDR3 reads TGTGCCAGCAGCTCCCGACAGGGGGCTGGCAATCAGCCCCAGCATTTT. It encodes CASSSRQGAGNQPQHF.

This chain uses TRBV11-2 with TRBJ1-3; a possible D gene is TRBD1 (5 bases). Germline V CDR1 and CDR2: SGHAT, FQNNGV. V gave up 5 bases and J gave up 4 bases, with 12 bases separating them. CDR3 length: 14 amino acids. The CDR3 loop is CASSLGVSGNTIYF. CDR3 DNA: TGTGCCAGCAGCCTAGGGGTTTCCGGAAACACCATATATTTT.

The CDR3 spells CASSVAPTTGEKLFF. The CDR3, as DNA: TGTGCCAGCAGCGTAGCCCCGACCACGGGTGAAAAACTGTTTTTT. The V gene is TRBV9, the J gene TRBJ1-4, with D unresolved. This CDR3 has 15 residues. The germline V gene has CDR1 SGDLS and CDR2 YYNGEE. V lost 0 bases, J lost 7 bases, and 13 bases lay in between.

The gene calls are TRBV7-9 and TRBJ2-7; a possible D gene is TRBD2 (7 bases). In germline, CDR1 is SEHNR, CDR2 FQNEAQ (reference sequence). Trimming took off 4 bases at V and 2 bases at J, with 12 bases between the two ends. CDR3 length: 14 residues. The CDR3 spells CASSSSGDTYEQYF. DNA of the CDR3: TGTGCCAGCAGCTCGAGCGGGGACACCTACGAGCAGTACTTC.

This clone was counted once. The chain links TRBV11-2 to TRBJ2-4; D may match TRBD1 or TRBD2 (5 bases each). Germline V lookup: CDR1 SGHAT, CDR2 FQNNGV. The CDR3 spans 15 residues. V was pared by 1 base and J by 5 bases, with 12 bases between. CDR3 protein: CASSLGLGPENIQYF. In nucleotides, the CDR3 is TGTGCCAGCAGCTTAGGTCTGGGACCCGAAAACATTCAGTACTTC. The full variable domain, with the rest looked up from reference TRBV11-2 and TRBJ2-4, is EAGVAQSPRYKIIEKRQSVAFWCNPISGHATLYWYQQILGQGPKLLIQFQNNGVVDDSQLPKDRFSAERLKGVDSTLKIQPAKLEDSAVYLCASSLGLGPENIQYFGAGTRLSVL.

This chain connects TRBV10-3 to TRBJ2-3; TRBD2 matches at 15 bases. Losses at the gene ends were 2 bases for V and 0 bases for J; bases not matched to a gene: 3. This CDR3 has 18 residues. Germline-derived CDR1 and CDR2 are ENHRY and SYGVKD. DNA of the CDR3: TGTGCCATCAGTGAGGGACTAGCGGGAGGGTCGAGCACAGATACGCAGTATTTT. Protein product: CAISEGLAGGSSTDTQYF.

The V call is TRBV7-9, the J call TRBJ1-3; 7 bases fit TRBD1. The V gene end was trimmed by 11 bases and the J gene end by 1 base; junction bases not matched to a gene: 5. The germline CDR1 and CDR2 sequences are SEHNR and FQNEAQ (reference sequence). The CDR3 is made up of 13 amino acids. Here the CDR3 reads CACTQGSGNTIYF. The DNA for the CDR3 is TGTGCCTGCACACAGGGGTCTGGAAACACCATATATTTT.

Here the CDR3 reads CASSLVTASPVNEQFF. CDR3 DNA sequence: TGTGCCAGCAGCTTGGTAACAGCGTCACCTGTCAATGAGCAGTTCTTC. The chain has TRBV5-4 and TRBJ2-1; D is undetermined. Germline values: CDR1 SGHNT, CDR2 YYREEE (reference sequence). Trimming stripped 0 bases from V and 6 bases from J, with 16 bases between. The CDR3 consists of 16 residues.

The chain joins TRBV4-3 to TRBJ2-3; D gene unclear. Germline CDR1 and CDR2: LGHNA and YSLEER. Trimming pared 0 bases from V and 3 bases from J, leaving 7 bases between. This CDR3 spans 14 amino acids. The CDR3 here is CASSQDRETDTQYF. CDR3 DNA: TGCGCCAGCAGCCAAGATAGGGAAACAGATACGCAGTATTTT.

DNA of the CDR3: TGTGCCAGCAGCTCCCGTGAGGGAGGGTCAGATACGCAGTATTTT. Its protein is CASSSREGGSDTQYF. The rearrangement joins TRBV11-3 to TRBJ2-3; the match to TRBD2 covers 7 bases. From germline, CDR1 is SGHNT and CDR2 YENEEA. There are 15 residues in the CDR3. V lost 4 bases, J lost 4 bases, and 8 bases stayed unmatched.

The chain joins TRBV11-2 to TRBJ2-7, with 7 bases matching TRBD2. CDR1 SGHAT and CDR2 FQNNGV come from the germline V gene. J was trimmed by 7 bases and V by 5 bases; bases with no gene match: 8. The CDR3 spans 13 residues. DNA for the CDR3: TGTGCCAGCAGCCCGATGGGGACTATGGAGCAGTACTTC. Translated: CASSPMGTMEQYF.

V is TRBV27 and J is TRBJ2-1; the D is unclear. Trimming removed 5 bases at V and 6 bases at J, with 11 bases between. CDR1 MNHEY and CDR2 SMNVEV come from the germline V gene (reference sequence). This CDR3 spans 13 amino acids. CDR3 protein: CASSNGYPNEQFF. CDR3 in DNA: TGTGCCAGCAGTAATGGGTATCCCAATGAGCAGTTCTTC.

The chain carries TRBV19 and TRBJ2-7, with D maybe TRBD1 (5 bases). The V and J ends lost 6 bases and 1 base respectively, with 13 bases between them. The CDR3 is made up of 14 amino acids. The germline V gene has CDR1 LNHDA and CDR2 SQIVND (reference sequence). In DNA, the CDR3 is TGTGCCAGTAGACCGGACACGCATTCCTACGAGCAGTACTTC. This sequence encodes CASRPDTHSYEQYF.

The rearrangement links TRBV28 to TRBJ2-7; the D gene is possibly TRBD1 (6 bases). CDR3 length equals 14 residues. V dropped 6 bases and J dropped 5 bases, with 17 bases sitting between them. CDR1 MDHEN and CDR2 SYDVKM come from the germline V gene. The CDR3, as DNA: TGTGCCAGCAGGGGGTATTTGGGGGCTAACGAGCAGTACTTC. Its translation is CASRGYLGANEQYF.

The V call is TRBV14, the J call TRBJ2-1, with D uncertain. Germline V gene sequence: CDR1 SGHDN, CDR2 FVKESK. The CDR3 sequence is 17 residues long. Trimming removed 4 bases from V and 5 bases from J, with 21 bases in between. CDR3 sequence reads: CASSLLRAQPTDNEQFF. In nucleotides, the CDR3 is TGTGCCAGCAGCCTACTTAGAGCACAGCCCACTGACAATGAGCAGTTCTTC. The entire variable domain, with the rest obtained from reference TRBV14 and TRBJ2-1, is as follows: EAGVTQFPSHSVIEKGQTVTLRCDPISGHDNLYWYRRVMGKEIKFLLHFVKESKQDESGMPNNRFLAERTGGTYSTLKVQPAELEDSGVYFCASSLLRAQPTDNEQFFGPGTRLTVL.

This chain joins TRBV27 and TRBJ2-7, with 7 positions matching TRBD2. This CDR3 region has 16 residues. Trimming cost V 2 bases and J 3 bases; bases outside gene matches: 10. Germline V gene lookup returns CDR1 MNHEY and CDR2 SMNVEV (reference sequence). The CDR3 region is CASSLAAGDLSYEQYF. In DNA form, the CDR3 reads TGTGCCAGCAGTTTAGCGGCGGGAGATCTCAGCTACGAGCAGTACTTC.